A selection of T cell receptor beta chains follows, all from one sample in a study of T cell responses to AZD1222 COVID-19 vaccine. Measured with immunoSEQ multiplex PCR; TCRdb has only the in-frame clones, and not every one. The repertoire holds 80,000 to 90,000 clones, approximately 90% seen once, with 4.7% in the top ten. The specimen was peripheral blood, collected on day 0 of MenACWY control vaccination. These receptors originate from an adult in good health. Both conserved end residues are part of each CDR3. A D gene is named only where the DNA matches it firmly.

CASSLWQVVQPQHF | NA | TRBJ1-5 | TRBV7-8
CASSQDGTSPTYEQYF | TRBD2 | TRBJ2-7 | TRBV4-1
CAWSPKETQYF | NA | TRBJ2-5 | TRBV30
CASSLVAGVCCEQYF | TRBD2 | TRBJ2-7 | TRBV7-7
CASSERRDYGYTF | NA | TRBJ1-2 | TRBV10-1
CSGDKYTDSYGYTF | NA | TRBJ1-2 | TRBV29-1
CASGFHLGQGNEQFF | TRBD1 | TRBJ2-1 | TRBV12-5
CASSQLSTLGETQYF | NA | TRBJ2-5 | TRBV18
CASRELNTEAFF | NA | TRBJ1-1 | TRBV25-1
CASSQQETQYF | NA | TRBJ2-5 | TRBV14
CASRPRVSYGYTF | NA | TRBJ1-2 | TRBV19
CASSQEGYEQYF | NA | TRBJ2-7 | TRBV4-2
CASSQAPLAGGGTFFHRGAVF | TRBD2 | TRBJ2-2 | TRBV4-3
CASSQFPGSNEKLFF | NA | TRBJ1-4 | TRBV3-1/TRBV3-2
CASSSDRFGETQYF | NA | TRBJ2-5 | TRBV7-9
CASSLSRPPGTDTQYF | NA | TRBJ2-3 | TRBV7-2
CASSPIWRRGQNRNTEAFF | NA | TRBJ1-1 | TRBV23-1
CSVVPDRAQETQYF | TRBD1 | TRBJ2-5 | TRBV29-1
CASSLGTGSGTEAFF | TRBD1 | TRBJ1-1 | TRBV14
CASSPLVGEGYEQYF | TRBD2 | TRBJ2-7 | TRBV7-2
CAWRPGGSVDTQYF | TRBD1 | TRBJ2-3 | TRBV30
CASRPGTGTGKLFF | TRBD1 | TRBJ1-4 | TRBV6-5
CASSVTIAGPSYEQYF | TRBD2 | TRBJ2-7 | TRBV7-8
CSVTTPTGGLYYEQYF | TRBD1 | TRBJ2-7 | TRBV29-1
CSVERWGETQYF | NA | TRBJ2-5 | TRBV29-1
CASRGTGLHEQYF | TRBD1 | TRBJ2-7 | TRBV2
CATSDSPGTGGHGNGYTF | TRBD1 | TRBJ1-2 | TRBV24-1
CASRPGWGTSTDTQYF | NA | TRBJ2-3 | TRBV3-1/TRBV3-2
CASSLMGTGFRRGNEQFF | TRBD1 | TRBJ2-1 | TRBV7-9
CASSPPGQISGTLTDTQYF | NA | TRBJ2-3 | TRBV18
CASSYSGSVTGNQPQHF | NA | TRBJ1-5 | TRBV6-2/TRBV6-3
CASSLEAGVSYEQYF | TRBD2 | TRBJ2-7 | TRBV5-4
CASSAGSPDTQYF | NA | TRBJ2-3 | TRBV5-6